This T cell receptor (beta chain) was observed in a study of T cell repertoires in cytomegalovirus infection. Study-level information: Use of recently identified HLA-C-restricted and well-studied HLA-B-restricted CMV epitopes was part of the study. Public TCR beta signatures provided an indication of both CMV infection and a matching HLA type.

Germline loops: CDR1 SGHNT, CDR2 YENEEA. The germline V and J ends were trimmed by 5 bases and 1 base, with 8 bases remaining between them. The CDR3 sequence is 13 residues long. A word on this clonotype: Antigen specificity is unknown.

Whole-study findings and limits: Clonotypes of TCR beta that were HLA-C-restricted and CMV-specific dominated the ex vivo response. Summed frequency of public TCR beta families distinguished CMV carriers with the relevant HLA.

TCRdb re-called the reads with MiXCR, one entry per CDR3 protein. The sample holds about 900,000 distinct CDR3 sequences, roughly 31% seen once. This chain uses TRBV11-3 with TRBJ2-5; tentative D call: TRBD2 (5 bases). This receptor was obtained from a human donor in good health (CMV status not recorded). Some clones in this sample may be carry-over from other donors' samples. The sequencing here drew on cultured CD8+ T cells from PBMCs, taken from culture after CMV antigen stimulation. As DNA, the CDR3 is TGTGCCAGCAGCGGGGAGTTCCAAGAGACCCAGTACTTC. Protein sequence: CASSGEFQETQYF.